Each of the 27 T cell receptor beta chains below was sequenced from the same sample in a study of T cell responses to AZD1222 COVID-19 vaccine. The assay was immunoSEQ multiplex PCR, and TCRdb's table has in-frame clones only and misses some. The sample yields around 140,000 clones, roughly 88% seen once. Here the sequenced sample was peripheral blood, taken 28 days after the second dose of the MenACWY control vaccine. These receptors were collected from an adult who received the MenACWY meningococcal vaccine as a control.

The chain employs TRBV30 and TRBJ1-1, with D tentatively TRBD1 (6 bases). The CDR3 has 12 residues. Germline V gene lookup returns CDR1 GTSNPN and CDR2 SVGIG (reference sequence). In nucleotides, the CDR3 is TGTGCTTCGACAGGATGGGGGACTGAAGCTTTCTTT. Its translation: CASTGWGTEAFF.

This clone was seen just once. The chain combines TRBV5-4 with TRBJ1-1; D gene uncertain. Germline V CDR1 and CDR2: SGHNT, YYREEE (reference sequence). This CDR3 contains 17 residues. With 0 bases removed from V and 3 bases from J, the gap between germline ends came to 18 bases. CDR3 residues: CASSLGSLTQQHTEAFF. CDR3 in DNA: TGTGCCAGCAGCTTGGGCAGCCTGACCCAACAACACACTGAAGCTTTCTTT.

The chain carries TRBV5-4 and TRBJ1-6; D not resolved. V gave up 5 bases and J gave up 4 bases, with 13 bases separating them. In germline, CDR1 is SGHNT, CDR2 YYREEE (reference sequence). The CDR3 length is 15 residues. The CDR3 loop is CASSSAGEYNSPLHF. The CDR3 DNA reads TGTGCCAGCAGTTCGGCCGGCGAATATAATTCACCCCTCCACTTT.

The rearrangement uses TRBV12-3 or TRBV12-4 and TRBJ2-1, with D uncertain. The CDR3 is made up of 12 amino acids. The V gene lost 4 bases and the J gene lost 6 bases, with 7 bases spanning the gap. The CDR3 bases are TGTGCCAGCAGTTCTCAGCCCAATGAGCAGTTCTTC. The encoded protein is CASSSQPNEQFF.

The chain links TRBV11-1 to TRBJ2-1, with 12 bases matching TRBD2. This CDR3 comprises 15 residues. V lost 5 bases to trimming and J lost 8 bases; unmatched junction nucleotides: 7. In germline, CDR1 is SGHAT, CDR2 FQDESV (reference sequence). CDR3 region: CASSERTSGKDEQFF. For the CDR3, the DNA is TGTGCCAGCAGCGAGAGGACTAGCGGGAAGGATGAGCAGTTCTTC.

J is TRBJ2-3 and V is TRBV7-9; perhaps D is TRBD1 or TRBD2 (6 bases each). Germline CDR1 reads SEHNR; CDR2 reads FQNEAQ (reference sequence). V lost 5 bases, J lost 2 bases, and 20 bases lay in between. CDR3 length equals 17 residues. This CDR3 is CASSPRGTGGSTDTQYF. CDR3 sequence (DNA): TGTGCCAGCAGCCCGAGAGGGACCGGGGGCTCCACAGATACGCAGTATTTT.

CDR3 bases: TGTGCCACCGGGGAAGTAGGAGTAAGTGGCTACACCTTC. Translation: CATGEVGVSGYTF. The chain is built from TRBV24-1 and TRBJ1-2, with D hard to call. Trimming pared 9 bases from V and 7 bases from J, leaving 17 bases between. This CDR3 has 13 amino acids. Germline-derived CDR1 and CDR2 are KGHDR and SFDVKD.

The genes are TRBV19 and TRBJ1-5; perhaps TRBD1 as D (5 bases). Germline V gives CDR1 LNHDA, CDR2 SQIVND (reference sequence). The germline V and J ends were trimmed by 2 bases and 5 bases, with 10 bases remaining between them. The CDR3 sequence is 14 residues long. CDR3 loop: CASSIPGPYQPQHF. In DNA form, the CDR3 reads TGTGCCAGTAGTATACCGGGACCCTATCAGCCCCAGCATTTT.

CDR3 in amino acids: CASSLWGQGNTGELFF. The CDR3 DNA is TGCGCCAGCAGCTTGTGGGGACAGGGGAACACCGGGGAGCTGTTTTTT. The rearrangement joins TRBV5-1 to TRBJ2-2; TRBD1 matches 9 bases. This CDR3 comprises 16 residues. CDR1 SGHRS and CDR2 YFSETQ come from the germline V gene. The trim removed 1 base at V and 1 base at J, leaving 2 bases unmatched.

V usage is TRBV7-2 and J usage is TRBJ2-2, with TRBD1 matching 7 bases. V lost 3 bases to trimming and J lost 5 bases; unmatched junction nucleotides: 12. In germline, CDR1 is SGHTA, CDR2 FQGNSA. This CDR3 is built from 17 residues. The CDR3 nucleotides read TGTGCCAGCAGCTTTTCTCCGAGCAGGGGGTGGACCGGGGAGCTGTTTTTT. The encoded protein is CASSFSPSRGWTGELFF.

The rearrangement links TRBV6-2 or TRBV6-3 to TRBJ2-1; D perhaps matches TRBD1 (5 bases). Germline assignment: CDR1 MNHEY and CDR2 SVGEGT. Trimming removed 3 bases at V and 9 bases at J, with 12 bases between. The CDR3 contains 13 residues. This CDR3 reads CASSYVRAGEQFF. DNA for the CDR3: TGTGCCAGCAGTTATGTCAGGGCCGGTGAGCAGTTCTTC.

This chain connects TRBV10-3 to TRBJ1-1; tentatively, D is TRBD1 (5 bases). Germline V lookup: CDR1 ENHRY, CDR2 SYGVKD. This CDR3 is built from 14 residues. V gave up 0 bases and J gave up 2 bases, with 7 bases separating them. The CDR3 DNA is TGTGCCATCAGTGAGTCAAGGGGAAACACTGAAGCTTTCTTT. It codes for CAISESRGNTEAFF.

V usage is TRBV5-1 and J usage is TRBJ2-7; D call uncertain. Between the trimmed V and J ends, which lost 5 bases and 3 bases, there was a span of 12 bases. The CDR3 runs to 13 residues. CDR1 is SGHRS, CDR2 YFSETQ, per germline. CDR3 region: CASRLYLDYEQYF. DNA for the CDR3: TGCGCCAGCAGATTGTATCTGGACTACGAGCAGTACTTC.

V gene TRBV6-2 or TRBV6-3 combines with J gene TRBJ2-3; 8 nucleotides align to TRBD2. Trimming cost V 2 bases and J 1 base; bases outside gene matches: 5. CDR3 length: 16 residues. Germline values: CDR1 MNHEY, CDR2 SVGEGT. For the CDR3, the DNA is TGTGCCAGCAGTTACAAGGCGGGAGGTGGCACAGATACGCAGTATTTT. Translated: CASSYKAGGGTDTQYF.

This rearrangement joins TRBV5-4 to TRBJ1-2; the D gene is possibly TRBD1 (5 bases). Germline V gene data show CDR1 as SGHNT and CDR2 as YYREEE (reference sequence). The CDR3 contains 14 residues. Trimming left V 5 bases short and J 1 base short, with 12 bases between. The CDR3 region has the DNA TGTGCCAGCAGTCAAACAGACAGTAACTATGGCTACACCTTC. Residues: CASSQTDSNYGYTF.

This chain links TRBV9 with TRBJ1-1; TRBD1 agrees at 8 bases. The CDR3 length is 17 residues. CDR1 is SGDLS and CDR2 is YYNGEE in the germline V gene. The junction had 11 bases not matched to a gene; V was cut back by 0 bases and J by 4 bases. The CDR3 sequence is CASSVVDLGRGPTEAFF. CDR3 sequence (DNA): TGTGCCAGCAGCGTAGTCGATTTGGGCAGGGGGCCCACTGAAGCTTTCTTT.

The chain joins TRBV5-4 to TRBJ1-1; 7 bases line up with TRBD1. The CDR3 length is 14 residues. Germline lookup yields CDR1 SGHNT and CDR2 YYREEE (reference sequence). V was pared by 4 bases and J by 3 bases, with 6 bases of the junction left unmatched. CDR3 protein: CASSIAGGDTEAFF. CDR3 sequence (DNA): TGTGCCAGCAGCATCGCAGGGGGTGACACTGAAGCTTTCTTT.

The rearrangement uses TRBV16 and TRBJ1-4; D is perhaps TRBD1 (6 bases). Germline V gene data show CDR1 as KGHSY and CDR2 as FQNENV. CDR3 size: 15 residues. V shed 4 bases and J shed 5 bases, with 14 bases lying between them. CDR3: CASSRLRTVNEKLFF. Written as DNA, the CDR3 is TGTGCCAGCAGCCGGTTGCGGACAGTCAATGAAAAACTGTTTTTT.

This clone was observed once. V usage is TRBV9 and J usage is TRBJ2-1; D might be TRBD1 or TRBD2, each matching 6 bases. V was clipped by 4 bases and J by 5 bases, with 19 bases between them. Germline CDR1 SGDLS, CDR2 YYNGEE. The CDR3 has 16 amino acids. Here the CDR3 reads CASSKLQGRRDNEQFF. In DNA, the CDR3 is TGTGCCAGCAGCAAACTGCAGGGGCGGAGGGACAATGAGCAGTTCTTC.

The J gene is TRBJ2-2, the V gene TRBV28; D unresolved. Trimming left V 3 bases short and J 0 bases short, with 8 bases between. Germline CDR1 MDHEN, CDR2 SYDVKM. This CDR3 has 15 amino acids. DNA for the CDR3: TGTGCCAGCAGTTTCGGCGGATCGAACACCGGGGAGCTGTTTTTT. This sequence encodes CASSFGGSNTGELFF.

The genes are TRBV6-5 and TRBJ1-1; 9 nucleotides align to TRBD1. V lost 6 bases, J lost 11 bases, and 10 bases stayed unmatched. Germline V lookup: CDR1 MNHEY, CDR2 SVGAGI. The CDR3 covers 13 residues. For the CDR3, the DNA is TGTGCCAGCAGCCCGGGACAGGGTCTGGGGGCTTTCTTT. Its protein is CASSPGQGLGAFF.

The rearrangement uses TRBV7-9 and TRBJ2-7; tentatively, D is TRBD1 (6 bases). The CDR3 runs to 13 residues. Trimming removed 5 bases from V and 1 base from J, with 9 bases in between. Germline-derived CDR1 and CDR2 are SEHNR and FQNEAQ (reference sequence). The CDR3 DNA reads as TGTGCCAGCAGCCCCAGGGGATCCTACGAGCAGTACTTC. Translation gives CASSPRGSYEQYF.

This chain uses TRBV7-3 with TRBJ2-6; D gene ambiguous. Trimming removed 2 bases at V and 2 bases at J, with 7 bases between. This CDR3 comprises 15 residues. The germline V gene has CDR1 SGHTA and CDR2 FQGTGA. The CDR3 DNA reads TGTGCCAGCAGCTTAGTGGGGACTGGGGCCAACGTCCTGACTTTC. Its protein product is CASSLVGTGANVLTF.

CDR3 in amino acids: CATSRDSRAPQPQHF. The CDR3 nucleotides are TGTGCCACCAGCAGAGATTCGAGGGCTCCTCAGCCCCAGCATTTT. V gene TRBV15 combines with J gene TRBJ1-5; D ambiguous. Germline V lookup: CDR1 LNHNV, CDR2 YYDKDF (reference sequence). V was clipped by 0 bases and J by 6 bases, with 12 bases between them. The CDR3 has 15 residues.

V is TRBV18 and J is TRBJ1-5; 11 bases agree with TRBD1. CDR3 size: 15 residues. The germline CDR1 and CDR2 sequences are KGHSH and LQKENI. J was trimmed by 5 bases and V by 2 bases; bases with no gene match: 2. The CDR3 here is CASSPGTGGDQPQHF. The CDR3 DNA sequence: TGTGCCAGCTCACCAGGGACAGGGGGAGATCAGCCCCAGCATTTT.

V usage is TRBV6-5 and J usage is TRBJ1-5; D call uncertain. The CDR3 has 14 residues. The V end was cut by 6 bases, the J end by 6 bases, with 15 bases between. CDR1 MNHEY and CDR2 SVGAGI come from the germline V gene. The CDR3 is CASSPRSPRQPQHF. DNA of the CDR3: TGTGCCAGCAGCCCGAGAAGTCCGCGTCAGCCCCAGCATTTT.

The chain uses TRBV28 and TRBJ1-1, with D hard to call. Germline V lookup: CDR1 MDHEN, CDR2 SYDVKM. V lost 2 bases to trimming and J lost 5 bases, with 6 bases between them. This CDR3 has 12 residues. CDR3 in DNA: TGTGCCAGCAGTTTAAGAGGGACTGAAGCTTTCTTT. Translating it yields CASSLRGTEAFF.